Listed below are T cell receptor beta chains from one sample, sequenced in a study of T cell repertoires in cytomegalovirus infection. TCRdb itself ran the reads through MiXCR, one entry per CDR3 protein. This table holds approximately 550,000 distinct CDR3 sequences, about 17% found once. Sequenced: CD8+ T cells from PBMCs. The receptor set was obtained from a human donor in good health (CMV status not recorded). Some clones in this sample may be carry-over from other donors' samples. Both conserved end residues are part of each CDR3. A D gene is named only where the DNA matches it firmly. Size is omitted from some rows. Given values are once, few, many or a class for expanded clones.

J gene: TRBJ2-6; D gene: -; V gene: TRBV7-9; CDR3 length: 16; clone size: many; CDR3 DNA: TGTGCCAGCAGCTTCTCACAGCCCTCTGGGGCCAACGTCCTGACTTTC; CDR3 protein: CASSFSQPSGANVLTF
J gene: TRBJ1-5; D gene: -; V gene: TRBV12-3/TRBV12-4; CDR3 length: 16; clone size: many; CDR3 DNA: TGTGCCAGCAGCCCCTCGAGAGGGGGTAGCAATCAGCCCCAGCATTTT; CDR3 protein: CASSPSRGGSNQPQHF
J gene: TRBJ2-1; D gene: -; V gene: TRBV20-1; CDR3 length: 14; clone size: -; CDR3 DNA: TGCAGTGCTAGATTACTAGTGCAATACAATGAGCAGTTCTTC; CDR3 protein: CSARLLVQYNEQFF
J gene: TRBJ2-7; D gene: TRBD2; V gene: TRBV28; CDR3 length: 15; clone size: -; CDR3 DNA: TGTGCCAGCAGTTGGACTAGCGGGAAATGGAACGAGCAGTACTTC; CDR3 protein: CASSWTSGKWNEQYF
J gene: TRBJ2-3; D gene: -; V gene: TRBV4-2; CDR3 length: 18; clone size: few; CDR3 DNA: TGTGCCAGCAGCCAAGTTTGGGTGGGTCAGCCTAGCACAGATACGCAGTATTTT; CDR3 protein: CASSQVWVGQPSTDTQYF
J gene: TRBJ2-3; D gene: TRBD2; V gene: TRBV11-2; CDR3 length: 18; clone size: -; CDR3 DNA: TGTGCCAGCAGTCCACCGGGACTAGCGGGAGGGGTCACAGATACGCAGTATTTT; CDR3 protein: CASSPPGLAGGVTDTQYF
J gene: TRBJ1-2; D gene: -; V gene: TRBV7-9; CDR3 length: 14; clone size: many; CDR3 DNA: TGTGCCAGCAGCTTTGGACGGGACTGGTATGGCTACACCTTC; CDR3 protein: CASSFGRDWYGYTF
J gene: TRBJ1-4; D gene: -; V gene: TRBV29-1; CDR3 length: 14; clone size: few; CDR3 DNA: TGCAGCGTTGTCCTTACAGGGTTCGGAGAAAAACTGTTTTTT; CDR3 protein: CSVVLTGFGEKLFF
J gene: TRBJ2-5; D gene: TRBD2; V gene: TRBV3-1; CDR3 length: 15; clone size: -; CDR3 DNA: TGTGCCAGCAGCTTCCCTTCTAGCGGCCAAGAGACCCAGTACTTC; CDR3 protein: CASSFPSSGQETQYF
J gene: TRBJ2-7; D gene: TRBD1; V gene: TRBV3-1; CDR3 length: 16; clone size: -; CDR3 DNA: TGTGCCAGCAGCCCGCTGGCGGGACAGGGGGCAAGAGAGCAGTACTTC; CDR3 protein: CASSPLAGQGAREQYF
J gene: TRBJ2-7; D gene: -; V gene: TRBV29-1; CDR3 length: 11; clone size: many; CDR3 DNA: TGCAGCGTTGAAATAGCCTACGAGCAGTACTTC; CDR3 protein: CSVEIAYEQYF
J gene: TRBJ2-2; D gene: -; V gene: TRBV7-3; CDR3 length: 15; clone size: many; CDR3 DNA: TGTGCCAGCAGCCCGACCGGGGATTTAACCGGGGAGCTGTTTTTT; CDR3 protein: CASSPTGDLTGELFF
J gene: TRBJ2-1; D gene: TRBD1; V gene: TRBV15; CDR3 length: 16; clone size: few; CDR3 DNA: TGTGCCACCAGCAGAGGAGGGGACAGTTGGAACAATGAGCAGTTCTTC; CDR3 protein: CATSRGGDSWNNEQFF
J gene: TRBJ1-3; D gene: TRBD1; V gene: TRBV28; CDR3 length: 14; clone size: few; CDR3 DNA: TGTGCCAGCATCCACAGGGGAAGCGGAAACACCATATATTTT; CDR3 protein: CASIHRGSGNTIYF
J gene: TRBJ2-7; D gene: -; V gene: TRBV6-1; CDR3 length: 17; clone size: many; CDR3 DNA: TGTGCCAGCAGTTATAGGGCCCCCGACAGGGAGGGACACGAGCAGTACTTC; CDR3 protein: CASSYRAPDREGHEQYF
J gene: TRBJ2-1; D gene: -; V gene: TRBV12-3/TRBV12-4; CDR3 length: 12; clone size: few; CDR3 DNA: TGTGCCAGCACGCCCCAGAAGAATGAGCAGTTCTTC; CDR3 protein: CASTPQKNEQFF
J gene: TRBJ2-1; D gene: TRBD2; V gene: TRBV20-1; CDR3 length: 16; clone size: -; CDR3 DNA: TGCAGTGCTAGAGATCGTGTTAGCGGGAGCTACAATGAGCAGTTCTTC; CDR3 protein: CSARDRVSGSYNEQFF
J gene: TRBJ2-5; D gene: TRBD2; V gene: TRBV20-1; CDR3 length: 17; clone size: -; CDR3 DNA: TGCAGTGCTAGAGTCCGACTAGCGGGAGAGTACGAAGAGACCCAGTACTTC; CDR3 protein: CSARVRLAGEYEETQYF
J gene: TRBJ2-1; D gene: -; V gene: TRBV11-3; CDR3 length: 15; clone size: many; CDR3 DNA: TGTGCCAGCAGCTTTGGAGGGAAACCCGGCGATGAGCAGTTCTTC; CDR3 protein: CASSFGGKPGDEQFF
J gene: TRBJ2-7; D gene: TRBD1; V gene: TRBV7-6; CDR3 length: 13; clone size: -; CDR3 DNA: TGTGCCAGCAGCTATGAGGGGGCATACGAGCAGTACTTC; CDR3 protein: CASSYEGAYEQYF
J gene: TRBJ1-1; D gene: -; V gene: TRBV5-4; CDR3 length: 13; clone size: few; CDR3 DNA: TGTGCCAGCAGCTTGGGAGTCGAACCTGAAGCTTTCTTT; CDR3 protein: CASSLGVEPEAFF
J gene: TRBJ1-6; D gene: TRBD1; V gene: TRBV6-2/TRBV6-3; CDR3 length: 16; clone size: -; CDR3 DNA: TGTGCCAGCAATCACGTGAAGGGACAGGGGTATTCACCCCTCCACTTT; CDR3 protein: CASNHVKGQGYSPLHF
J gene: TRBJ1-4; D gene: -; V gene: TRBV7-8; CDR3 length: 15; clone size: many; CDR3 DNA: TGTGCCAGCACCCGAATACCGGCGGCTAATGAAAAACTGTTTTTT; CDR3 protein: CASTRIPAANEKLFF
J gene: TRBJ2-1; D gene: TRBD2; V gene: TRBV30; CDR3 length: 13; clone size: -; CDR3 DNA: TGTGCCTGGAGGAGGGGACTACACAATGAGCAGTTCTTC; CDR3 protein: CAWRRGLHNEQFF
J gene: TRBJ1-2; D gene: -; V gene: TRBV12-3/TRBV12-4; CDR3 length: 14; clone size: many; CDR3 DNA: TGTGCCAGCAGTTTCGTGTTGAGGGAGGATGGCTACACCTTC; CDR3 protein: CASSFVLREDGYTF
J gene: TRBJ2-7; D gene: TRBD1; V gene: TRBV27; CDR3 length: 13; clone size: few; CDR3 DNA: TGTGCCAGCAGTTTTAGGGGGCTCTACGAGCAGTACTTC; CDR3 protein: CASSFRGLYEQYF
J gene: TRBJ2-7; D gene: -; V gene: TRBV20-1; CDR3 length: 14; clone size: -; CDR3 DNA: TGCAGTGCTAGAGATAAGGTAGCGAGCTACGAGCAGTACTTC; CDR3 protein: CSARDKVASYEQYF